This T cell receptor (beta chain) was sequenced for a study of cytomegalovirus exposure and HLA in healthy donors. Of note for this clone: Its matching antigen is unknown.

This CDR3 contains 15 residues. Germline V gene sequence: CDR1 MRHNA, CDR2 SNTAGT. V lost 6 bases, J lost 8 bases, and 15 bases stayed unmatched. The PCR contained 60 Vbeta and 13 Jbeta primers. Sequenced by immunoSEQ multiplex PCR; TCRdb stores in-frame clones only, minus some. The sample shows roughly 120,000 clones, about three quarters of them seen only once. Findings and caveats of the study: Per a later analysis, HLA-associated TCR beta chains showed more clonal expansion than other, equally common TCR beta chains. Common viral pathogens seemed to be connected with several of the most significant clusters, according to a later analysis. Later work associated 17,000 or so TCR beta sequences with HLA alleles at 0.05 false discovery rate. Some public TCRs appeared in many individuals, while most sequences were rare.

This receptor was obtained from a human donor in good health. V is TRBV6-4 and J is TRBJ1-2, with 7 bases fitting TRBD1. Sequencing used PBMCs. CDR3 residues: CASSPLIWDSSGYTF. CDR3 bases: TGTGCCAGCAGCCCCTTAATCTGGGACAGTTCGGGCTACACCTTC.